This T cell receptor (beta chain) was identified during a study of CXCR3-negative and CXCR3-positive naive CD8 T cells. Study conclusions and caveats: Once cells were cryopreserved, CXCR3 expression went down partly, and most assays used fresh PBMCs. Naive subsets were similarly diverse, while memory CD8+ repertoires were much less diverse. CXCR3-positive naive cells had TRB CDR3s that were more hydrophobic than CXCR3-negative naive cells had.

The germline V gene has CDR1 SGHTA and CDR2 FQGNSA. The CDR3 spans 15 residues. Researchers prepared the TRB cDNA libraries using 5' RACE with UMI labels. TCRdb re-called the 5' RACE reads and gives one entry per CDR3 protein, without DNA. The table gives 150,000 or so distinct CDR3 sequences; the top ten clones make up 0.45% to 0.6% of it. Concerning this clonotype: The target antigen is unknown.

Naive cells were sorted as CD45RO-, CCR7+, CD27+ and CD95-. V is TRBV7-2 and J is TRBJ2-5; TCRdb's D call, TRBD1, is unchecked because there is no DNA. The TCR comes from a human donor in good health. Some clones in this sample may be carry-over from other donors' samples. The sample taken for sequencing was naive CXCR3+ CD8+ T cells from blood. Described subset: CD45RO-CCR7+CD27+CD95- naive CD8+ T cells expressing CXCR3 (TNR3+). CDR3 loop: CASSLAGQGPGTQYF.